Presented here are 27 T cell receptor beta chains from one specimen sequenced in a study of blood T cell repertoires in COVID-19. Generated by immunoSEQ multiplex PCR, the TCRdb table keeps only in-frame clones and is missing some. The sample records 100,000 to 150,000 clones, approximately 87% being singletons. Input material: peripheral blood. The receptors come from a woman in her 70s with acute or convalescent COVID-19.

J is TRBJ2-3 and V is TRBV6-5; TRBD1 is a possible D gene (6 bases). This CDR3 is 15 amino acids long. Between the trimmed V and J ends, which lost 7 bases and 1 base, there was a span of 15 bases. Germline CDR1 is MNHEY and CDR2 is SVGAGI. CDR3: CASIMGDRRTDTQYF. The CDR3 nucleotides read TGTGCCAGCATCATGGGTGACAGGCGCACAGATACGCAGTATTTT.

The CDR3 nucleotides are TGTGCCAGCAGTTACGGTGTGACAGGGGGCACTGAAGCTTTCTTT. It codes for CASSYGVTGGTEAFF. V and J are TRBV6-5 and TRBJ1-1, with 9 nucleotides matching TRBD1. The CDR3 is made up of 15 amino acids. The trim removed 2 bases at V and 4 bases at J, leaving 5 bases unmatched. Germline assignment: CDR1 MNHEY and CDR2 SVGAGI.

The chain employs TRBV6-5 and TRBJ1-2, with no clear D. Germline-derived CDR1 and CDR2 are MNHEY and SVGAGI. Trimming removed 4 bases from V and 4 bases from J, with 10 bases in between. The length of the CDR3 is 13 residues. The CDR3 DNA reads TGTGCCAGCAGTTCGCCCGCGAGCTATGGCTACACCTTC. Translation gives CASSSPASYGYTF.

This clone was detected a few times. V usage is TRBV7-2 and J usage is TRBJ2-2; maybe TRBD2 (5 bases). CDR3 length: 13 residues. Trimming left V 1 base short and J 8 bases short, with 8 bases between. Germline V gene data show CDR1 as SGHTA and CDR2 as FQGNSA. This CDR3 is CASSLVRGGELFF. CDR3 in DNA: TGTGCCAGCAGCTTAGTTCGGGGTGGGGAGCTGTTTTTT.

The chain combines TRBV5-4 with TRBJ1-2; 12 nucleotides line up with TRBD1. The CDR3 consists of 18 residues. Trimming cost V 0 bases and J 4 bases; bases outside gene matches: 10. The germline CDR1 and CDR2 sequences are SGHNT and YYREEE (reference sequence). CDR3 region: CASSLASGQGARSYGYTF. CDR3 in DNA: TGTGCCAGCAGCTTGGCCTCGGGACAGGGGGCAAGGAGCTATGGCTACACCTTC.

The V gene is TRBV4-2, the J gene TRBJ1-4; D not resolved. The length of the CDR3 is 16 residues. CDR1 is LGHNA, CDR2 YNFKEQ, per germline. The V gene lost 2 bases and the J gene lost 2 bases, with 12 bases spanning the gap. CDR3 loop: CASSQTSGSTNEKLFF. For the CDR3, the DNA is TGTGCCAGCAGCCAAACATCGGGGTCGACTAATGAAAAACTGTTTTTT.

V is TRBV7-8 and J is TRBJ1-2, with 7 bases identical to TRBD1. In germline, CDR1 is SGHVS, CDR2 FQNEAQ. V shed 5 bases, J shed 4 bases, and the junction held 10 bases outside the gene matches. This CDR3 is 15 amino acids long. Here the CDR3 reads CASSPRQGPLYGYTF. In DNA, the CDR3 is TGTGCCAGCAGCCCACGACAGGGACCTCTCTATGGCTACACCTTC.

The genes are TRBV12-5 and TRBJ2-7, with 7 bases matching TRBD1. Germline V gives CDR1 LGHNT, CDR2 FRNRAP. With 1 base clipped from V and 7 bases from J, the junction kept 7 bases outside the gene matches. CDR3 length equals 14 residues. CDR3 nucleotide sequence: TGTGCTAGTGGTTTGGGACAGGGAAAAGGAGAGCAGTACTTC. This translates into CASGLGQGKGEQYF.

This chain joins TRBV4-1 and TRBJ2-7; D uncertain. The CDR3 runs to 15 residues. V was cut by 1 base and J by 2 bases, with 12 bases left in between. Germline V lookup: CDR1 MGHRA, CDR2 YSYEKL. The CDR3 protein is CASSQGELIAYEQYF. The CDR3 region has the DNA TGCGCCAGCAGCCAAGGCGAACTGATTGCCTACGAGCAGTACTTC.

The rearrangement uses TRBV3-1 (or the pseudogene TRBV3-2) and TRBJ2-7, with D unclear. The V and J ends lost 3 bases and 1 base respectively, with 16 bases between them. Per the germline V gene, CDR1 is LGHDT and CDR2 is YNNKEL (reference sequence). This CDR3 comprises 16 residues. The CDR3 reads CASSQSLEIPSYEQYF. The CDR3 nucleotides read TGTGCCAGCAGCCAGTCTCTAGAAATTCCTTCCTACGAGCAGTACTTC.

This chain joins TRBV28 and TRBJ2-2; 9 bases line up with TRBD2. This CDR3 has 15 residues. Germline CDR1 and CDR2: MDHEN and SYDVKM. The ends lost 6 bases at V and 2 bases at J; junction bases unmatched: 4. CDR3: CASRSSGVNTGELFF. The CDR3 bases are TGTGCCAGCAGGTCTAGCGGGGTAAACACCGGGGAGCTGTTTTTT.

The chain is built from TRBV28 and TRBJ1-2; 9 nucleotides agree with TRBD1. V lost 5 bases and J lost 8; bases outside the gene matches: 9. Germline-derived CDR1 and CDR2 are MDHEN and SYDVKM. The CDR3 loop spans 14 amino acids. CDR3 loop: CASSPSDRGFGYTF. CDR3 nucleotides: TGTGCCAGCAGTCCCTCGGACAGGGGATTCGGCTACACCTTC.

CDR3 region: CAWSVKGAFSGYTF. The CDR3 region has the DNA TGTGCCTGGAGTGTAAAGGGGGCCTTTAGTGGCTACACCTTC. The chain recombines TRBV30 with TRBJ1-2; TRBD1 matches 7 bases. The CDR3 spans 14 residues. Germline CDR1 reads GTSNPN; CDR2 reads SVGIG (reference sequence). With 0 bases clipped from V and 7 bases from J, the junction kept 8 bases outside the gene matches.

The rearrangement uses TRBV6-6 and TRBJ2-7, with 7 positions matching TRBD1. Trimming removed 5 bases from V and 10 bases from J; junction bases left unmatched: 11. The CDR3 length is 13 residues. CDR1 and CDR2 (germline): MNHNY, SVGAGI (reference sequence). This CDR3 is CASSDRAGFEQYF. Written as DNA, the CDR3 is TGTGCCAGCAGTGACAGGGCCGGGTTCGAACAGTACTTC.

This clone came up a few times. This rearrangement joins TRBV2 to TRBJ1-5; TRBD1 matches 10 bases. J gave up 7 bases and V 5 bases, and 5 bases lay outside the gene matches. Looked up from germline, CDR1 is SNHLY and CDR2 is FYNNEI. The CDR3 loop spans 14 amino acids. CDR3 sequence (DNA): TGTGCCAGCAGTCCGGGACAGGGGACCCAGCCCCAGCATTTT. Its translation: CASSPGQGTQPQHF.

The chain links TRBV5-1 to TRBJ1-3; D ambiguous. Per the germline V gene, CDR1 is SGHRS and CDR2 is YFSETQ. V shed 1 base and J shed 0 bases, with 11 bases lying between them. The CDR3 is 16 residues long. CDR3 amino acids: CASSLFGDYSGNTIYF. The CDR3 DNA sequence: TGCGCCAGCAGCTTGTTCGGAGATTACTCTGGAAACACCATATATTTT.

This chain connects TRBV15 to TRBJ1-4, with 7 nucleotides matching TRBD1. This CDR3 is 16 amino acids long. V gave up 2 bases and J gave up 6 bases; unmatched junction bases: 9. Germline V lookup: CDR1 LNHNV, CDR2 YYDKDF (reference sequence). Here the CDR3 DNA reads TGTGCCACCAGCAGAAGCTCCGGGACAGCGTATGAAAAACTGTTTTTT. Translating gives CATSRSSGTAYEKLFF.

V gene TRBV11-2 combines with J gene TRBJ1-4; 9 bases fit TRBD1. The germline gives CDR1 SGHAT, CDR2 FQNNGV. J lost 7 bases, V lost 6 bases, and 6 bases had no gene match. The CDR3 is 14 amino acids. The CDR3 loop is CASSLGQGSEKLFF. The CDR3 DNA is TGTGCCAGCAGTTTGGGACAGGGATCTGAAAAACTGTTTTTT.

V is TRBV7-3 and J is TRBJ2-5; 8 positions match TRBD2. Germline V CDR1 and CDR2: SGHTA, FQGTGA. The CDR3 contains 16 residues. V dropped 5 bases and J dropped 4; count of bases not matched to a gene: 12. Here the CDR3 DNA reads TGTGCCAGCAGCCCAGGGACTAGGGGGATGGGAGAGACCCAGTACTTC. This encodes CASSPGTRGMGETQYF.

This chain joins TRBV6-6 and TRBJ2-3, with no clear D. Germline V lookup: CDR1 MNHNY, CDR2 SVGAGI (reference sequence). The CDR3 runs 14 residues. Trimming removed 0 bases from V and 2 bases from J, with 6 bases in between. DNA for the CDR3: TGTGCCAGCAGTTACTCGACACTCACAGATACGCAGTATTTT. This encodes CASSYSTLTDTQYF.

The genes are TRBV30 and TRBJ2-3, with a weak D call TRBD2 (6 bases). The germline CDR1 and CDR2 sequences are GTSNPN and SVGIG (reference sequence). Trimming left V 3 bases short and J 1 base short, with 11 bases between. The CDR3 covers 14 residues. The CDR3 nucleotides read TGTGCCTGGAGACGGGGAGGAGGCACAGATACGCAGTATTTT. It specifies CAWRRGGGTDTQYF.

V is TRBV6-5 and J is TRBJ1-1, with D possibly TRBD1 on 6 matching bases. Germline CDR1 is MNHEY and CDR2 is SVGAGI. The CDR3 totals 14 residues. V lost 2 bases and J lost 7, with 14 bases in between. The DNA for the CDR3 is TGTGCCAGCAGTTACCCAGGGTTCAGGGGTGAAGCTTTCTTT. Amino acid sequence: CASSYPGFRGEAFF.

Comments on this clone: At one boundary the junction diverges from the germline segment, which might be a read error. V usage is TRBV28 and J usage is TRBJ1-6, with D unresolved. The germline V gene has CDR1 MDHEN and CDR2 SYDVKM. This CDR3 has 12 amino acids. The CDR3 reads CASSPGEWQFNF. The CDR3 DNA reads as TGTGCCAGCAGTCCCGGGGAGTGGCAGTTTAACTTT.

The rearrangement links TRBV6-5 to TRBJ1-2, with 7 bases identical to TRBD1. Germline V CDR1 and CDR2: MNHEY, SVGAGI. The CDR3 has 14 amino acids. The ends lost 6 bases at V and 4 bases at J; junction bases unmatched: 8. The CDR3 nucleotides are TGTGCCAGCAGATGGCCGGGACAGCTCTATGGCTACACCTTC. Protein: CASRWPGQLYGYTF.

This chain uses TRBV5-5 with TRBJ2-3; 11 bases line up with TRBD1. Unmatched junction bases numbered 5, after V lost 2 bases and J lost 3 bases. The germline gives CDR1 SGHKS, CDR2 YYEKEE (reference sequence). The CDR3 is 16 amino acids. In DNA form, the CDR3 reads TGTGCCAGCAGCTTTAGGGGACAGGGGGAGACAGATACGCAGTATTTT. Residues: CASSFRGQGETDTQYF.

The chain is built from TRBV4-2 and TRBJ1-1; TRBD1 agrees at 7 bases. Unmatched junction bases numbered 9, after V lost 3 bases and J lost 11 bases. The CDR3 has 13 amino acids. In germline, CDR1 is LGHNA, CDR2 YNFKEQ. CDR3 sequence: CASSHPRGRAAFF. DNA for the CDR3: TGTGCCAGCAGCCATCCGAGGGGGCGCGCGGCTTTCTTT.

The chain links TRBV6-5 to TRBJ2-5; weak D call: TRBD2 (6 bases). Trimming cost V 7 bases and J 5 bases, with 14 bases left between them. CDR1 is MNHEY and CDR2 is SVGAGI in the germline V gene. The CDR3 consists of 13 residues. This CDR3 reads CASTSGGSETQYF. DNA of the CDR3: TGTGCCAGCACGTCCGGGGGAAGTGAGACCCAGTACTTC.